This T cell receptor (beta chain) was observed in a study of control samples from healthy donors and cancer patients. Assay used: immunoSEQ multiplex PCR; TCRdb lists only in-frame clones, some missing. The sample yields some 120,000 clones, around 87% seen once. Germline CDR1 reads MNHNS; CDR2 reads SASEGT. V lost 4 bases to trimming and J lost 3 bases; unmatched junction nucleotides: 5. The CDR3 is 16 amino acids. This TCR was sampled from a man aged 55 to 70 in good health. The J gene is TRBJ2-3, the V gene TRBV6-1; 12 positions match TRBD2. The sample consisted of blood. CDR3 sequence reads: CASSARTSGETDTQYF. As DNA, the CDR3 is TGTGCCAGCAGTGCTAGGACTAGCGGGGAGACAGATACGCAGTATTTT.